Below, 10 T cell receptor beta chains from the same sample are listed, as sequenced in a study of T cell repertoires in cytomegalovirus infection (dated by TCRdb to between 2018 and 2021). The sequencer was an Illumina HiSeq 1500. The raw public data were reprocessed by TCRdb itself: fastp quality trimming at Q25, MiXCR clonotype calling, in-frame beta chains only. Merged by CDR3 protein, the rows form single entries marked with the most common genes and DNA. This sample gives approximately 270,000 distinct CDR3 sequences in total; about 20% of them show up just once. Approximately 20% of the sample is taken by the ten largest. These receptors' antigens are unknown. The treatment or condition label, read with the paper, signifies: in vitro stimulation with specific CMV peptide epitopes to enrich CMV-specific T cells. Material: cultured PBMCs, obtained from culture after CMV antigen stimulation. The receptors derive from a human donor in good health (CMV status not recorded). Some clones in this sample may be carry-over from other donors' samples.

This clonotype was observed once. The V call is TRBV28, the J call TRBJ1-2; 9 bases fit TRBD1. Looked up from germline, CDR1 is MDHEN and CDR2 is SYDVKM. There are 15 residues in the CDR3. The V and J ends lost 5 bases and 6 bases, in that order; junction bases with no gene match: 10. CDR3 DNA: TGTGCCAGCAGTCCCCCGGGGACAGGGCTACATGGCTACACCTTC. It encodes CASSPPGTGLHGYTF.

This clonotype has a handful of counts. The chain carries TRBV7-2 and TRBJ2-6; D is uncertain. The V gene's germline CDR1 is SGHTA and CDR2 FQGNSA. V lost 2 bases to trimming and J lost 0 bases, with 17 bases between them. CDR3 length: 19 residues. The DNA of the CDR3 is TGTGCCAGCAGCTTATTTGGCACACCATATCTCTCTGGGGCCAACGTCCTGACTTTC. This encodes CASSLFGTPYLSGANVLTF.

The chain links TRBV24-1 to TRBJ2-5; D remains unclear. The CDR3 length is 16 residues. Germline assignment: CDR1 KGHDR and CDR2 SFDVKD. The V end lost 0 bases, the J end lost 2 bases, and 12 bases lay between the germline ends. Here the CDR3 reads CATSDLEMATQETQYF. Here the CDR3 DNA reads TGTGCCACCAGTGATTTGGAGATGGCAACTCAAGAGACCCAGTACTTC.

This clonotype was seen ten or more times. This sequence joins TRBV2 and TRBJ2-1; D call uncertain. Trimming cost V 6 bases and J 10 bases, with 13 bases left between them. The CDR3 sequence is 12 residues long. Germline loops: CDR1 SNHLY, CDR2 FYNNEI. The CDR3 loop is CASSEQGLEQFF. The CDR3 region has the DNA TGTGCCAGCAGCGAACAAGGGCTGGAGCAGTTCTTC.

The V gene is TRBV6-2 or TRBV6-3, the J gene TRBJ2-7; 10 bases align to TRBD2. This CDR3 spans 15 amino acids. V was pared by 7 bases and J by 1 base, with 7 bases of the junction left unmatched. Per germline, CDR1 MNHEY and CDR2 SVGEGT. The CDR3: CASTPGLAVSYEQYV. The CDR3 bases are TGTGCCAGCACCCCAGGACTAGCGGTTTCCTACGAGCAGTACGTC.

This clonotype was recorded many times. This sequence joins TRBV7-2 and TRBJ1-1, with D tentatively TRBD1 (5 bases). The V end lost 5 bases, the J end lost 7 bases, and 14 bases lay between the germline ends. This CDR3 is 13 amino acids long. CDR1 and CDR2 (germline): SGHTA, FQGNSA. Here the CDR3 reads CASSPSGGLEAFF. The CDR3, as DNA: TGTGCCAGCAGCCCCAGTGGGGGACTTGAAGCTTTCTTT. The complete variable domain, with remaining parts taken from reference TRBV7-2 and TRBJ1-1, reads GAGVSQSPSNKVTEKGKDVELRCDPISGHTALYWYRQSLGQGLEFLIYFQGNSAPDKSGLPSDRFSAERTGGSVSTLTIQRTQQEDSAVYLCASSPSGGLEAFFGQGTRLTVV.

The rearrangement uses TRBV11-1 and TRBJ2-7; no reliable D call. The length of the CDR3 is 14 residues. Looked up from germline, CDR1 is SGHAT and CDR2 is FQDESV (reference sequence). Trimming took off 6 bases at V and 0 bases at J, with 12 bases between the two ends. The CDR3 reads CASSPTFYSYEQYF. CDR3 nucleotides: TGTGCCAGCAGTCCGACTTTCTACTCCTACGAGCAGTACTTC.

This clonotype was recorded a few times. The chain combines TRBV11-2 with TRBJ1-6; D possibly corresponds to TRBD1 (6 bases). Trimming left V 5 bases short and J 15 bases short, with 38 bases between. The length of the CDR3 is 20 residues. CDR1 is SGHAT, CDR2 FQNNGV, per germline. The CDR3 DNA reads TGTGCCAGCAGCAGAGGAGGGGGGGCCGTCAGCGAGGTTATACGGTTGCGCCTCCACTTT. It translates to CASSRGGGAVSEVIRLRLHF.

This clonotype was recorded at least ten times. The gene calls are TRBV7-2 and TRBJ1-1; D may be TRBD1 (6 bases). The CDR3 has 15 amino acids. The V and J ends lost 5 bases and 5 bases respectively, with 18 bases between them. CDR1 and CDR2 from the germline V gene are SGHTA and FQGNSA. The CDR3 sequence is CASSLILLRGTEAFF. For the CDR3, the DNA is TGTGCCAGCAGCCTTATTCTCCTTAGGGGGACTGAAGCTTTCTTT.

The chain carries TRBV20-1 and TRBJ1-5; D not certain. There are 14 residues in the CDR3. V shed 5 bases and J shed 2 bases, with 13 bases lying between them. Germline loops: CDR1 DFQATT, CDR2 SNEGSKA (reference sequence). The CDR3 reads CSALSRRGNQPQHF. In DNA, the CDR3 is TGCAGTGCTCTTTCCAGAAGGGGCAATCAGCCCCAGCATTTT.